The 8 T cell receptor beta chains below come from one sample, sequenced in a study of blood T cells in healthy people across ages. Primed by a sample-barcoded 5' primer and a J-beta primer mix, a second PCR proceeded for roughly 6 to 12 cycles. TCRdb reprocessed the 5' RACE reads via MiXCR and lists one record per CDR3 protein. The sample yields more than 800,000 distinct CDR3 sequences, 45% seen once. Sequencing was performed on blood. The receptors here all came from a woman aged 60 to 75 in good health.

As for this clonotype: This clone may be a read error of a much larger clone one base away. V is TRBV6-6 and J is TRBJ2-7; perhaps TRBD2 as D (6 bases). CDR1 and CDR2 (germline): MNHNY, SVGAGI (reference sequence). V dropped 5 bases and J dropped 7 bases, with 12 bases sitting between them. CDR3 size: 12 residues. The CDR3 protein is CASSASSDEQYF. For the CDR3, the DNA is TGTGCCAGCAGTGCCTCTAGCGATGAGCAGTACTTC.

For this clonotype: Its ends do not fully match the called genes, so a read error is possible. The rearrangement uses TRBV20-1 and TRBJ2-1; D is undetermined. Germline V gives CDR1 DFQATT, CDR2 SNEGSKA (reference sequence). The CDR3 is made up of 11 amino acids. CDR3 sequence reads: CSAREYNGQFF. The CDR3 DNA sequence: TGCAGTGCTAGGGAATACAATGGGCAGTTCTTC.

This chain connects TRBV28 to TRBJ1-4; D is perhaps TRBD1 (6 bases). The CDR3 consists of 14 residues. Germline CDR1 and CDR2: MDHEN and SYDVKM. V was clipped by 6 bases and J by 2 bases, with 10 bases between them. The CDR3 sequence: CASSITGTNEKLFF. The CDR3 bases are TGTGCCAGCAGCATAACAGGGACTAATGAAAAACTGTTTTTT.

V is TRBV5-6 and J is TRBJ2-5, with 11 bases that match TRBD2. Germline assignment: CDR1 SGHDT and CDR2 YYEEEE. Unmatched junction bases numbered 8, after V lost 4 bases and J lost 3 bases. This CDR3 contains 16 residues. The CDR3 region has the DNA TGTGCCAGCAGCCGCACTAGCGGGGGACCTAAAGAGACCCAGTACTTC. It is translated as CASSRTSGGPKETQYF.

The chain employs TRBV7-3 and TRBJ2-1; 10 bases are a match to TRBD2. The junction had 10 bases not matched to a gene; V was cut back by 2 bases and J by 6 bases. Germline CDR1 is SGHTA and CDR2 is FQGTGA. The CDR3 has 17 residues. The CDR3 sequence: CASSLGTSGMVSNEQFF. The CDR3 nucleotides read TGTGCCAGCAGCTTAGGAACTAGCGGGATGGTCTCCAATGAGCAGTTCTTC.

Only a few counts were recorded for this clonotype. V usage is TRBV6-5 and J usage is TRBJ1-1; 7 bases align to TRBD1. CDR3 length: 16 residues. Germline V gene lookup returns CDR1 MNHEY and CDR2 SVGAGI. With 8 bases clipped from V and 2 bases from J, the junction kept 14 bases outside the gene matches. The CDR3 here is CASQHKYRGANTEAFF. As DNA, the CDR3 is TGTGCCAGCCAACATAAATACAGGGGAGCCAACACTGAAGCTTTCTTT.

There are a few counts of this clonotype. This sequence joins TRBV24-1 and TRBJ2-7; D remains unclear. There are 15 residues in the CDR3. Germline V gene lookup returns CDR1 KGHDR and CDR2 SFDVKD. V was pared by 0 bases and J by 2 bases, with 10 bases between. In DNA form, the CDR3 reads TGTGCCACCAGTGATTTGAGACGGATTACCTACGAGCAGTACTTC. This sequence encodes CATSDLRRITYEQYF.

This chain links TRBV28 with TRBJ2-7; the D gene is possibly TRBD1 (6 bases). The length of the CDR3 is 15 residues. CDR1 and CDR2 (germline): MDHEN, SYDVKM. V shed 6 bases and J shed 4 bases, with 19 bases lying between them. CDR3 coding DNA: TGTGCCAGCAGCCCCTTGGGGCAGGGGAAGTACGAGCAGTACTTC. This sequence encodes CASSPLGQGKYEQYF.